The subject of this entry is one T cell receptor (beta chain). Original processing methods: Nucleated cell counts were estimated from reference gene primer amplification. Libraries were prepared by immunoSEQ multiplex PCR; TCRdb keeps only in-frame clonotypes and omits some of them. D and trimming come from the DNA, and the V and J calls and clone size come from that table. The data contain some 240,000 clones, around four fifths of them singletons. Trimming stripped 3 bases from V and 3 bases from J, with 9 bases between. This CDR3 contains 13 residues. The germline CDR1 and CDR2 sequences are SGHVS and FQNEAQ. The sample belongs to a study of blood T cell repertoires in COVID-19. The wider study: The origin of the acute and convalescent COVID-19 samples was the United States, Italy and Spain. PBMCs, B-cell-depleted T cells, or T cells were the source of the cDNA or gDNA that made up the material.

The chain is built from TRBV7-8 and TRBJ2-7; the D gene is possibly TRBD2 (6 bases). The sample was peripheral blood. The TCR comes from a woman aged 60-75 years with active or convalescent COVID-19. CDR3 in amino acids: CASSFGGSYEQYF. CDR3 nucleotide sequence: TGTGCCAGCAGCTTTGGGGGGAGCTACGAGCAGTACTTC.